Listed below are T cell receptor beta chains from one sample, sequenced in a study of blood T cell repertoires in COVID-19. Data came from immunoSEQ multiplex PCR; TCRdb stores just in-frame clones and leaves some out. The sample yields around 230,000 clones, roughly 86% seen once. Sequencing was done on a sample of PBMCs or T cells enriched from blood (not recorded which). The receptors originated from a woman aged 25 to 39 with acute COVID-19. Each CDR3 is given with its conserved first and last residue. Fields, in order: V gene, J gene, clone size, D gene, CDR3 protein. A D gene is named only where the DNA matches it firmly. Clone sizes are given selectively: once, few, many, or a class where the clone is expanded.

>TRBV7-2|TRBJ1-1|once|.
CASSLVGVPEAFF
>TRBV6-1|TRBJ1-5|.|.
CASSAQGLDSNQPQHF
>TRBV30|TRBJ2-2|.|TRBD2
CAWRAGTSITGELFF
>TRBV5-4|TRBJ2-3|.|TRBD2
CASRDITTAGGILDTQYF
>TRBV5-6|TRBJ2-5|.|.
CASSLARRAAGIETQYF
>TRBV5-4|TRBJ1-1|.|.
CASSLVTGVGAEAFF
>TRBV20-1|TRBJ1-6|.|TRBD1
CSASKGAATSYNSPLHF
>TRBV9|TRBJ1-1|.|TRBD1
CASSVVAGGRNTEAFF
>TRBV5-1|TRBJ2-2|.|TRBD2
CASSLAGGFTGELFF
>TRBV7-9|TRBJ2-1|once|.
CASSLGGGDEQFF
>TRBV6-5|TRBJ2-1|.|.
CASSYGQEQFF
>TRBV10-1|TRBJ2-7|.|.
CASSSGGRFYEQYF
>TRBV9|TRBJ1-2|.|TRBD1
CASSATPGGLNYGYTF
>TRBV5-4|TRBJ1-1|.|.
CASSFRRGGGTEAFF
>TRBV10-1|TRBJ2-1|.|TRBD2
CASSEFSSGSSSYNEQFF
>TRBV4-1|TRBJ2-7|.|TRBD1
CASSQVRQGYEQYF
>TRBV4-3|TRBJ1-5|.|TRBD1
CASSQDLTGEVGGNQPQHF
>TRBV6-5|TRBJ2-7|.|TRBD1
CASSYYGQGGYEQYF
>TRBV27|TRBJ2-1|.|TRBD2
CASSPLGSGGDEQFF
>TRBV19|TRBJ2-1|.|.
CASSTGIDSYNEQFF
>TRBV7-8|TRBJ2-7|.|.
CASSLSLESSYEQYF
>TRBV18|TRBJ1-2|.|.
CASSSNYGYTF
>TRBV5-1|TRBJ1-1|once|TRBD1
CASKGALNTEAFF
>TRBV5-1|TRBJ1-6|many|TRBD1
CASSLRMTGDNSPLHF
>TRBV10-3|TRBJ1-2|once|.
CAISNGVYGYTF
>TRBV11-2|TRBJ1-1|once|.
CATCAEGLNTEAFF
>TRBV28|TRBJ1-4|.|.
CASSLWARSTNEKLFF
>TRBV11-3|TRBJ1-1|.|.
CASSPTSMNTEAFF
>TRBV21-1|TRBJ1-1|.|.
CASSKDGTVQGTCETEAFF
>TRBV10-3|TRBJ2-4|.|.
CAISAGRPGDIQYF
>TRBV7-8|TRBJ1-1|once|.
CASSSPGQLEAFF
>TRBV7-9|TRBJ1-2|medium-sized|.
CASSSGTIYGYTF
>TRBV4-3|TRBJ2-7|.|.
CASSQDSWSRGREQYF
>TRBV27|TRBJ1-4|.|TRBD1
CASRVQGAGEKLFF
>TRBV27|TRBJ2-2|.|.
CASSWGAVLVGELFF
>TRBV6-6|TRBJ2-7|few|.
CASSYSTYYEQYF